This T cell receptor beta chain was captured by sequencing in a study of identical twins. Notes on the study in general: Cord blood's abundant beta clonotypes had fewer insertions, unlike memory repertoires.

A universal primer site arose from template switching, and cDNA bore unique molecular identifiers. TCRdb redid the calling of the 5' RACE reads with MiXCR, one entry per CDR3 protein. Found here are a few hundred thousand distinct CDR3 sequences, approximately 17% of them singletons; the top ten hold roughly an eighth. This clonotype was seen a few times. The target antigen is unknown. Germline trimming cut 7 bases from V and 4 bases from J; bases unmatched to any gene: 5. Looked up from germline, CDR1 is SGHTA and CDR2 is FQGNSA. The CDR3 has 15 amino acids. Sequencing was carried out using naive T cells sorted from blood. The rearrangement links TRBV7-2 to TRBJ1-6; 9 bases are a match to TRBD1. This clonotype was obtained from a man aged 50-59 years in good health. CDR3 amino acids: CASKRDRAYNSPLHF. The CDR3 DNA is TGTGCCAGCAAACGGGACAGGGCTTATAATTCACCCCTCCACTTT.